The text below deals with one TCR beta chain. The TCRbeta library was prepared with unique molecular identifiers. Using its own MiXCR run on the PCR reads, TCRdb lists one record per CDR3 protein. The data show hundreds of thousands of distinct CDR3 sequences, with around 13% seen just once and less than 6.5% held by the top ten. This sample stems from a study of T-cell reconstitution after alpha-beta-depleted transplantation in children. The J segment lost 5 bases and the V segment lost 4 bases, leaving 6 bases of the junction unmatched. This CDR3 region has 13 residues. The germline CDR1 and CDR2 sequences are SQVTM and ANQGSEA.

The chain links TRBV29-1 to TRBJ2-5; 8 positions match TRBD1. The sample in question was PBMCs from the stem cell graft donor, obtained from the stem cell graft. The origin of this receptor is a human donor who donated a stem cell graft to a child with combined immunodeficiency. In DNA form, the CDR3 reads TGCAGCGTTGTTTTACAGGGGGTGGAGACCCAGTACTTC. Amino acids: CSVVLQGVETQYF.